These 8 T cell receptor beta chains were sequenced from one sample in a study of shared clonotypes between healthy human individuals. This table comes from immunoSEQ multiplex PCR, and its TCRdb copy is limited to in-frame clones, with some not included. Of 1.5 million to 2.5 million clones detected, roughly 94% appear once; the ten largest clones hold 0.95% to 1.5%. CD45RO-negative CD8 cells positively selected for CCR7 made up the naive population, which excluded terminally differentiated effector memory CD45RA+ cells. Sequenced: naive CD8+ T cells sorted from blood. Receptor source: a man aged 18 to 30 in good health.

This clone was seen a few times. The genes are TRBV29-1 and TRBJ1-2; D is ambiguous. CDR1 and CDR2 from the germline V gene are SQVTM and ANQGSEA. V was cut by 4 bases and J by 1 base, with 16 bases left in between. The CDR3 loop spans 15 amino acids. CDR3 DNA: TGCAGCGTTGTTGGTTGCTTCTGGCATAACTATGGCTACACCTTC. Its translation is CSVVGCFWHNYGYTF. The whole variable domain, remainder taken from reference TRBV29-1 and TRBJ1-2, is SAVISQKPSRDICQRGTSLTIQCQVDSQVTMMFWYRQQPGQSLTLIATANQGSEATYESGFVIDKFPISRPNLTFSTLTVSNMSPEDSSIYLCSVVGCFWHNYGYTFGSGTRLTVV.

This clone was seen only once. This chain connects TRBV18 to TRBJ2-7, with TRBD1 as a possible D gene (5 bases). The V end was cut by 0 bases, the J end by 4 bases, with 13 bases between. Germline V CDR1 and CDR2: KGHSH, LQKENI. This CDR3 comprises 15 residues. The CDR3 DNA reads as TGTGCCAGCTCACCACCACGGACAAACTTTTACGAGCAGTACTTC. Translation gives CASSPPRTNFYEQYF.

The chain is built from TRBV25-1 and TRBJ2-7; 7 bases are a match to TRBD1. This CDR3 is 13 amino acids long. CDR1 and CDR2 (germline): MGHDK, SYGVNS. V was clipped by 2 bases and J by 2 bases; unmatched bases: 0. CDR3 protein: CASSEGTAYEQYF. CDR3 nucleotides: TGTGCCAGCAGTGAAGGGACAGCCTACGAGCAGTACTTC.

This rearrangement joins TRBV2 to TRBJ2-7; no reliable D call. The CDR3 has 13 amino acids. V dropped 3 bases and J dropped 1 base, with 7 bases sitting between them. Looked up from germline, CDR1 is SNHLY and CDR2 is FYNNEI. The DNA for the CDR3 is TGTGCCAGCAGTGACGACTTTTCCTACGAGCAGTACTTC. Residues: CASSDDFSYEQYF.

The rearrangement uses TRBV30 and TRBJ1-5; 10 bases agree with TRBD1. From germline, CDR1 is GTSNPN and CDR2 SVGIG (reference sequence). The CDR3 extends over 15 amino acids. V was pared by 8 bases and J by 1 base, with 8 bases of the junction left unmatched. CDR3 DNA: TGTGCCGCAGGGACAGGGGCGACGAGCAATCAGCCCCAGCATTTT. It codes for CAAGTGATSNQPQHF. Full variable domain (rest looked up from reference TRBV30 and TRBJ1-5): SQTIHQWPATLVQPVGSPLSLECTVEGTSNPNLYWYRQAAGRGLQLLFYSVGIGQISSEVPQNLSASRPQDRQFILSSKKLLLSDSGFYLCAAGTGATSNQPQHFGDGTRLSIL.

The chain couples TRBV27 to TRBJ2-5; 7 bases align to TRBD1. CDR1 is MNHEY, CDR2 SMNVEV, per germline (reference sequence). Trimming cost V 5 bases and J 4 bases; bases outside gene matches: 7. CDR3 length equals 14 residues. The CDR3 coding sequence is TGTGCCAGCAGTCTTCTAGGGGGCGCAGAGACCCAGTACTTC. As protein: CASSLLGGAETQYF.

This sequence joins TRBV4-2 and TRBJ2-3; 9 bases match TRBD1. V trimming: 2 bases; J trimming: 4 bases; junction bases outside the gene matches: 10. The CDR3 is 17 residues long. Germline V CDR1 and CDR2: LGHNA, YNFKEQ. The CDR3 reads CASSQHRTGVVPDTQYF. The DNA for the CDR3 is TGTGCCAGCAGCCAACATAGGACAGGGGTAGTCCCAGATACGCAGTATTTT.

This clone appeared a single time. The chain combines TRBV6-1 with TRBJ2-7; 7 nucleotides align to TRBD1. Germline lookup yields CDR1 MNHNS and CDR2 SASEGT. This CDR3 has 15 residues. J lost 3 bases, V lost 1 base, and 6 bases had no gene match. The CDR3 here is CASSEGRQGGYEQYF. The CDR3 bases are TGTGCCAGCAGTGAAGGGAGACAGGGTGGCTACGAGCAGTACTTC.